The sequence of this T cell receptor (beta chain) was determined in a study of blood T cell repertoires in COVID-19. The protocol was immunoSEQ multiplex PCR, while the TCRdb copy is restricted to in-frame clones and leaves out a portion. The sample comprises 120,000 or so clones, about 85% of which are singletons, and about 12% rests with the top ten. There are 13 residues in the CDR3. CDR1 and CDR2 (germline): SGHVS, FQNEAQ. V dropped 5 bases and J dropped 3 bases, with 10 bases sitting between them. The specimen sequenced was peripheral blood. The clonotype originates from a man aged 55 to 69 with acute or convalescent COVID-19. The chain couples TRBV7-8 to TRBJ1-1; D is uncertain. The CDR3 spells CASSPMGDTEAFF. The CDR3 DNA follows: TGTGCCAGCAGCCCAATGGGAGACACTGAAGCTTTCTTT.